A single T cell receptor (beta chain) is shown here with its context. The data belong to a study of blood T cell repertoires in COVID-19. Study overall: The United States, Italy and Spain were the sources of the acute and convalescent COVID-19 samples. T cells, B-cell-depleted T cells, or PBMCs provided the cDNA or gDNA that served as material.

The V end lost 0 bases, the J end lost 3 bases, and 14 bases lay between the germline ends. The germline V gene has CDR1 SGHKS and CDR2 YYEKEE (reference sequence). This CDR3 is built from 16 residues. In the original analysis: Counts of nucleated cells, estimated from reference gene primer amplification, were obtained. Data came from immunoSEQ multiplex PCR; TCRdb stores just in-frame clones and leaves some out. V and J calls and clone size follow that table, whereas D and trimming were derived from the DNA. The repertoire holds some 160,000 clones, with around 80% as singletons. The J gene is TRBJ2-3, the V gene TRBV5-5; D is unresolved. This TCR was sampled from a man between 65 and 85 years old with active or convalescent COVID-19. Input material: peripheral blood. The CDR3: CASSLGWHLGTDTQYF. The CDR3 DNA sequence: TGTGCCAGCAGCTTGGGGTGGCACCTAGGAACAGATACGCAGTATTTT.